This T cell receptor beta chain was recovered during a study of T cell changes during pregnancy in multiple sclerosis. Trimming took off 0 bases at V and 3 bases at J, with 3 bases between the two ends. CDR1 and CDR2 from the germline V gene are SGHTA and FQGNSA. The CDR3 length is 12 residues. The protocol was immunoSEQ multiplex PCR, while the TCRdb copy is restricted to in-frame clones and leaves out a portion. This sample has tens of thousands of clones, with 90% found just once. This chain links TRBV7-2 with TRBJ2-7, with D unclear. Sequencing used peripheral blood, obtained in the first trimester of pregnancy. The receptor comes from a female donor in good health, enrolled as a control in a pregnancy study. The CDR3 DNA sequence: TGTGCCAGCAGCTTAGCTCTCTACGAGCAGTACTTC. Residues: CASSLALYEQYF.